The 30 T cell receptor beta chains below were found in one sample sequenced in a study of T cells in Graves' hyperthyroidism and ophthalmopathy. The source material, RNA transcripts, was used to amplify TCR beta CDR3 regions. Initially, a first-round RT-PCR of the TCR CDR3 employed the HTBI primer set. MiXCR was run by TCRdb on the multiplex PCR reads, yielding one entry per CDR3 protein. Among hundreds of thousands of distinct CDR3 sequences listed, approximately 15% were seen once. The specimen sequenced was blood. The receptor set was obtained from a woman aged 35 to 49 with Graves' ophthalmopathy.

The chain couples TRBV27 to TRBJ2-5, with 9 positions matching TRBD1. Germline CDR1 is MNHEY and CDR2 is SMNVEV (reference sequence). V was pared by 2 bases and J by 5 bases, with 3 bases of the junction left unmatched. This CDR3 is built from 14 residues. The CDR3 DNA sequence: TGTGCCAGCAGTTTAGGGGACAGGGTTGAGACCCAGTACTTC. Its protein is CASSLGDRVETQYF.

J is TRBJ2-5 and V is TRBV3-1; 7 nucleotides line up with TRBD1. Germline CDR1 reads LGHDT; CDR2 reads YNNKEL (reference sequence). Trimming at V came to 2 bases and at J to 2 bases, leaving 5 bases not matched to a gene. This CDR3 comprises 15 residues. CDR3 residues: CASSQQPGQQETQYF. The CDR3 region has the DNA TGTGCCAGCAGCCAACAACCGGGACAGCAAGAGACCCAGTACTTC.

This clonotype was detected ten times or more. CDR3 residues: CASSPPGPLQKNEQFF. Written as DNA, the CDR3 is TGTGCCAGCAGCCCCCCTGGCCCTCTTCAAAAGAATGAGCAGTTCTTC. The chain recombines TRBV11-2 with TRBJ2-1; D ambiguous. Germline loops: CDR1 SGHAT, CDR2 FQNNGV. V was shortened by 5 bases and J by 7 bases, with 21 bases between the two germline ends. This CDR3 spans 16 amino acids.

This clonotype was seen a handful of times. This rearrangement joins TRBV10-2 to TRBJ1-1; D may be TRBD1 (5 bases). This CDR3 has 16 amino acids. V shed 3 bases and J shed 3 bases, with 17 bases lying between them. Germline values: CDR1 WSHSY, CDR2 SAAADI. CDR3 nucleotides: TGCGCCAGCAGTGACGGGATAGGGGCTCTCGACACTGAAGCTTTCTTT. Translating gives CASSDGIGALDTEAFF.

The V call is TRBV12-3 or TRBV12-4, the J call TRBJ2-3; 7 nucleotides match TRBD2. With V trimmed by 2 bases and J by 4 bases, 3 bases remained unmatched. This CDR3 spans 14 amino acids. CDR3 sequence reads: CASSLSGKADTQYF. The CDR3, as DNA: TGTGCCAGCAGTTTAAGCGGGAAGGCAGATACGCAGTATTTT.

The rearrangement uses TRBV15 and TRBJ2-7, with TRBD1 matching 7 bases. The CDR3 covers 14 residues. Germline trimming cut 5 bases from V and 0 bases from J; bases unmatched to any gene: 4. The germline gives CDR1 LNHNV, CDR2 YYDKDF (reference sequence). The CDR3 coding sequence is TGTGCCACCAGCGGGGACAGATCCTCCTACGAGCAGTACTTC. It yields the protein CATSGDRSSYEQYF.

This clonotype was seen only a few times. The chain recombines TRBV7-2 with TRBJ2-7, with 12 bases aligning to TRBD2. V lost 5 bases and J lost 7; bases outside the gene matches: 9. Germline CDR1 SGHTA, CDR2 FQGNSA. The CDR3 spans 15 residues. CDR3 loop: CASSASGRGLGEQYF. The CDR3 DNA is TGTGCCAGCAGCGCTAGCGGGAGGGGATTGGGTGAGCAGTACTTC.

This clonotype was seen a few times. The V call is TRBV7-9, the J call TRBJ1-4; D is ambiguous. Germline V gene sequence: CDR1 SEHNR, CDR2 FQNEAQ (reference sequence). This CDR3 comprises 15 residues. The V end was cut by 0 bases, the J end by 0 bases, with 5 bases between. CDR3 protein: CASSLAGATNEKLFF. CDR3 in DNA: TGTGCCAGCAGCTTAGCCGGGGCAACTAATGAAAAACTGTTTTTT.

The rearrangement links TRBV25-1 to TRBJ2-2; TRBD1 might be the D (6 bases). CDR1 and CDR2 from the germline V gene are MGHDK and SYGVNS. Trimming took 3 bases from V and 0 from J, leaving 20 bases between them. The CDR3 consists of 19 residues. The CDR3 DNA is TGTGCCAGCAGTGAGACCATTCCCGGGACATCAACGAACACCGGGGAGCTGTTTTTT. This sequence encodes CASSETIPGTSTNTGELFF.

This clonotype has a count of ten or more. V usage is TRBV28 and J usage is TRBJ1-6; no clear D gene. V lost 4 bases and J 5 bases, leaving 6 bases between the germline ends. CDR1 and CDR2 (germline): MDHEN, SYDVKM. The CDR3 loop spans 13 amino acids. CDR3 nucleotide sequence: TGTGCCAGCAGTTCGCAGAATAATTCACCCCTCCACTTT. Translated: CASSSQNNSPLHF. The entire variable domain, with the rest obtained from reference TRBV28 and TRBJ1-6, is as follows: DVKVTQSSRYLVKRTGEKVFLECVQDMDHENMFWYRQDPGLGLRLIYFSYDVKMKEKGDIPEGYSVSREKKERFSLILESASTNQTSMYLCASSSQNNSPLHFGNGTRLTVT.

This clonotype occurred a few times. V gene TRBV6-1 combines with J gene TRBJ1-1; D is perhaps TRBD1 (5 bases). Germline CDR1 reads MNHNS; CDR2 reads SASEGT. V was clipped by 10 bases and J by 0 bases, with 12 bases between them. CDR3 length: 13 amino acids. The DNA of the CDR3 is TGTGCCACCCGGGACCCAATGAACACTGAAGCTTTCTTT. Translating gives CATRDPMNTEAFF.

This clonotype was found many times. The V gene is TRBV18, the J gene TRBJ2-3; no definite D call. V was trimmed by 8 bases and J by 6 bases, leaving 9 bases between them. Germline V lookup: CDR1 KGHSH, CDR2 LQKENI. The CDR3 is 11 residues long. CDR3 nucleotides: TGTGCCAGCAGCCCCGGGGATACGCAGTATTTT. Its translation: CASSPGDTQYF.

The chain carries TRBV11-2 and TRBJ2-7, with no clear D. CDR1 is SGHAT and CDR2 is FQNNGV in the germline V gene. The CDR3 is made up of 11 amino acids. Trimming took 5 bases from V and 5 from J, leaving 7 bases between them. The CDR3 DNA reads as TGTGCCAGCAGCCCAATGGACGAGCAGTACTTC. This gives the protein CASSPMDEQYF.

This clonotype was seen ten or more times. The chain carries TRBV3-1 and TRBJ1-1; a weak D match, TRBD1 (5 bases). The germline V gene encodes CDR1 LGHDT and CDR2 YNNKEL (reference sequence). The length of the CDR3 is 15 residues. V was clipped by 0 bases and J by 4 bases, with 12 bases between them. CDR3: CASSQDLGVSTEAFF. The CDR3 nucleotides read TGTGCCAGCAGCCAAGATTTAGGGGTGAGCACTGAAGCTTTCTTT.

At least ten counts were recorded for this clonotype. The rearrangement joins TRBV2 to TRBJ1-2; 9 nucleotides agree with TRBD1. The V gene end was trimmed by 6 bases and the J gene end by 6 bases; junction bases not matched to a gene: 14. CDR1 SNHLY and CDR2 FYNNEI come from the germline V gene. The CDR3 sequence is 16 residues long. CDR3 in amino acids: CASSRDRAPLVDGYTF. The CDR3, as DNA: TGTGCCAGCAGCAGGGACAGGGCCCCCCTAGTGGATGGCTACACCTTC.

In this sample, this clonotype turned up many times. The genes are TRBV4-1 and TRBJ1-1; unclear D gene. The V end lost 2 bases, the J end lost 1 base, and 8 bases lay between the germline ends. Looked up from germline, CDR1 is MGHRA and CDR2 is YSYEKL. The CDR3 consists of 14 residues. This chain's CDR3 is CASSQIVRNTEAFF. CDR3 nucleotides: TGCGCCAGCAGCCAAATTGTCAGGAACACTGAAGCTTTCTTT.

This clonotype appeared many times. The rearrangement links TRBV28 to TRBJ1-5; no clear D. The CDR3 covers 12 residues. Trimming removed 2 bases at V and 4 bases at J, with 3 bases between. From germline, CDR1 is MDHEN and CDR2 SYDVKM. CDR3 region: CASSLINQPQHF. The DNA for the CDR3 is TGTGCCAGCAGTTTAATAAATCAGCCCCAGCATTTT.

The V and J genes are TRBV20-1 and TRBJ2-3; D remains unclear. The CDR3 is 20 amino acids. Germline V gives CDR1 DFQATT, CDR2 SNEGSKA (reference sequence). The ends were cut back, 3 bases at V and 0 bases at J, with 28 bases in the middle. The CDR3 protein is CSASPLWSVTGESSTDTQYF. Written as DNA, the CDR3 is TGCAGTGCTAGTCCATTGTGGAGCGTAACCGGCGAATCTAGCACAGATACGCAGTATTTT.

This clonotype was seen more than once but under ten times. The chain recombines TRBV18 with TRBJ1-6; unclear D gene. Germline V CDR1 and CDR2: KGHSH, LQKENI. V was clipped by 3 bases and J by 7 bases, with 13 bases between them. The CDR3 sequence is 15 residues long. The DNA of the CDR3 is TGTGCCAGCTCACCCGGAGGGTGGGAGAATTCACCCCTCCACTTT. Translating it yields CASSPGGWENSPLHF.

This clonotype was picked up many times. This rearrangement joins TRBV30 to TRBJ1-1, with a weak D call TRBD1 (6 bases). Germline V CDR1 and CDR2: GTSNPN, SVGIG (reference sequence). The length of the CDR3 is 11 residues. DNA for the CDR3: TGTGCAGGGGGGCGGGGCACTGAAGCTTTCTTT. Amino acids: CAGGRGTEAFF.

The CDR3 sequence: CASSFKTSGGSSDTQYF. In nucleotides, the CDR3 is TGTGCCAGCAGCTTTAAAACTAGCGGGGGGTCATCAGATACGCAGTATTTT. The V and J genes are TRBV13 and TRBJ2-3, with 12 bases matching TRBD2. Germline trimming cut 3 bases from V and 4 bases from J; bases unmatched to any gene: 8. This CDR3 has 17 amino acids. Germline CDR1 and CDR2: PRHDT and FYEKMQ (reference sequence).

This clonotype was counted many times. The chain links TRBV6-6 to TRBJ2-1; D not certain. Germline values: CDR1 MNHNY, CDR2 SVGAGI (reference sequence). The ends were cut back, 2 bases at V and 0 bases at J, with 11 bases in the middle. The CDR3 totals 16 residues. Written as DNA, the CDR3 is TGTGCCAGCAGTTACGGAGCCCAGAGCTCCTACAATGAGCAGTTCTTC. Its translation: CASSYGAQSSYNEQFF.

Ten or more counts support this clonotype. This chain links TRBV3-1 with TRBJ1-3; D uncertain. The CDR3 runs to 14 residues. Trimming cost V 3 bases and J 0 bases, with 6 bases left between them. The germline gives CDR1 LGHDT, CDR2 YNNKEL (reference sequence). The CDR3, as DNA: TGTGCCAGCAGCCAGGAGAACTCTGGAAACACCATATATTTT. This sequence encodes CASSQENSGNTIYF.

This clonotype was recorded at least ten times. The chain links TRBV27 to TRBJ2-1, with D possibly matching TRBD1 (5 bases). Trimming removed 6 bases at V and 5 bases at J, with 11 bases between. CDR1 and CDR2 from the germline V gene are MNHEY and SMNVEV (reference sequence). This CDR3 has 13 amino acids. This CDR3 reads CASRTRVDNEQFF. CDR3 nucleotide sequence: TGTGCCAGCAGAACCAGGGTGGACAATGAGCAGTTCTTC.

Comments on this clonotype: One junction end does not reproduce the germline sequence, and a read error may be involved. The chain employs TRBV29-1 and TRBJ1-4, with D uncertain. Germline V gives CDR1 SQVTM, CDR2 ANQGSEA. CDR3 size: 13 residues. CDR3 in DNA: TGCAGCGTTGAAGGAGGGTCTAACGAAAAACTGTTTTTT. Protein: CSVEGGSNEKLFF.

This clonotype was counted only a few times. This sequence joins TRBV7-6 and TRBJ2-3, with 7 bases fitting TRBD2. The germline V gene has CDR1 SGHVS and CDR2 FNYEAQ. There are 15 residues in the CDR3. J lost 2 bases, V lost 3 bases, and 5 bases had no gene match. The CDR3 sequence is CASSFTAGPTDTQYF. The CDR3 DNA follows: TGTGCCAGCAGCTTTACAGCGGGGCCCACAGATACGCAGTATTTT.

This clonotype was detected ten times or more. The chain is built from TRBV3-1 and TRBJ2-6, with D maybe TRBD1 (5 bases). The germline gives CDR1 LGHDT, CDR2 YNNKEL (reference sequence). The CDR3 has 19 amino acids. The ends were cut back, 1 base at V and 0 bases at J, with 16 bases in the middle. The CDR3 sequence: CASSQAPQGIASGANVLTF. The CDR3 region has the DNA TGTGCCAGCAGCCAAGCCCCGCAGGGCATAGCCTCTGGGGCCAACGTCCTGACTTTC.

CDR3 DNA: TGTGCCATCAGTTATGACTATTCCACGTCAGAGACCCAGTACTTC. Protein product: CAISYDYSTSETQYF. The chain has TRBV10-3 and TRBJ2-5; tentative D call: TRBD2 (5 bases). V was trimmed by 5 bases and J by 4 bases, leaving 17 bases between them. CDR3 length: 15 amino acids. Germline V CDR1 and CDR2: ENHRY, SYGVKD.

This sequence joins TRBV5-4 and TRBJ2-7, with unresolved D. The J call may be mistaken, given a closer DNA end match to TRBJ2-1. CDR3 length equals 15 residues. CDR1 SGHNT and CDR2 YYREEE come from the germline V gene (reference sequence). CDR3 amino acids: CASSPGEGRAYEQFF. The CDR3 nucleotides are TGTGCCAGCAGTCCCGGTGAAGGGCGAGCCTACGAGCAGTTCTTC.

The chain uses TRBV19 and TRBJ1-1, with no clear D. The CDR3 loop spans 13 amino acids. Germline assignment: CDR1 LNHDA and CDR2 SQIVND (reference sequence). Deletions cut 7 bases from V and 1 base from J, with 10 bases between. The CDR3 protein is CASKDGRNTEAFF. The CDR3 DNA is TGTGCCAGTAAGGACGGAAGGAACACTGAAGCTTTCTTT.